This T cell receptor beta chain was found in a study of memory CD8 T cells in hepatitis C reinfection. About the research overall: After reinfection, a couple of primary-infection resolvers became chronically infected.

Time point: late/post reinfection, 12 to 24 weeks after detection. The sorted cells went straight to TCR sequencing with no prior in vitro expansion. Total naive CD8 T cells were sorted as viable CD3+ CD8+ CD45RO- cells from a couple of donors. V gave up 0 bases and J gave up 0 bases, with 10 bases separating them. The CDR3 extends over 16 amino acids. In germline, CDR1 is LGHNA, CDR2 YSLEER. The table came from immunoSEQ multiplex PCR; TCRdb's copy has only in-frame clones and leaves some out. The table lists about 4,800 clones, around 90% of them singletons. The sample was naive CD8+ T cells sorted from blood. V is TRBV4-3 and J is TRBJ2-3; D is unclear. The clonotype was recovered from a man aged 50-59 years with hepatitis C virus infection. DNA of the CDR3: TGCGCCAGCAGCCAAGATAGATACGGGAGCACAGATACGCAGTATTTT. Amino acid sequence: CASSQDRYGSTDTQYF.